This is a list of T cell receptor beta chains from one sample in a study of cytomegalovirus exposure and HLA in healthy donors. Data came from immunoSEQ multiplex PCR; TCRdb stores just in-frame clones and leaves some out. The table includes about 180,000 clones, 85% detected once. The sample comprised PBMCs. The receptor source for this set is a man between 18 and 29 years old in good health and CMV-seropositive. CDR3s include the opening cysteine and the closing phenylalanine or tryptophan.

v_call cdr3_aa
TRBV12-5 CASGLGTGMSQPQHF
TRBV7-2 CASSLAGTGGGNTIYF
TRBV29-1 CSVEDLFSRGDVDTQYF
TRBV27 CASRPGLAGGSHEQYF
TRBV6-5 CASSYSRTGGSYGYTF
TRBV6-1 CASSGLRVDPYEQYF
TRBV6-5 CASSYRGNTEAFF
TRBV6-5 CASSPQGFNQPQHF
TRBV11-3 CASSLVGEGELTEAFF
TRBV10-3 CASEGGSYNEQFF
TRBV27 CASSPTASRETQYF
TRBV30 CAWTLTGEGYTF
TRBV7-9 CASSAPGLQNTGELFF
TRBV30 CAWSGGGEAFF
TRBV7-9 CASSLGTGGADTNEKLFF
TRBV5-4 CASSSVGGGTDTQYF
TRBV9 CASSVKGPGHKADYSGNTIYF
TRBV12-2 CASRLEPLSPEQFF
TRBV28 CASSPGLSTNEKLFF
TRBV5-5 CASSSGQGALNEQYF
TRBV7-8 CASSRESDNSPLHF
TRBV7-2 CASSLRQGTYDEQYF
TRBV18 CASSLMGLAGPNNEQFF
TRBV5-1 CASSLDSGSYNEQFF
TRBV21-1 CASSKVLALETQYF
TRBV28 CASSSGGHGTDTQYF
TRBV2 CASSTGGVYNEQFF
TRBV1 CTSSPGTRAGVLDEQFF
TRBV7-3 CASSLTPRRGETQYF
TRBV19 CATEGERQPQHF
TRBV28 CASTSEQGGDYGYTF
TRBV19 CASSPLGGGDNQPQHF
TRBV2 CASKREATGELFF
TRBV10-3 CAISPAGPNTDTQYF
TRBV28 CASSLRTGTGSHQPQHF
TRBV11-3 CASSPSAGTEAFF
TRBV7-8 CASSPTGGVSNQPQHF
TRBV5-1 CASSSIPSESNTGELFF
TRBV30 CAWSDAGAGNTIYF
TRBV5-1 CASSSGQLYEQYF
TRBV5-1 CASSLGTGGANYGYTF
TRBV10-2 CASSYRNSGNTIYF
TRBV30 CAWTLYNEQFF
TRBV6-5 CASSLDRALAGTEAFF
TRBV25-1 CASSESRSGRSTEAFF
TRBV11-2 CASNSPTGDTQYF